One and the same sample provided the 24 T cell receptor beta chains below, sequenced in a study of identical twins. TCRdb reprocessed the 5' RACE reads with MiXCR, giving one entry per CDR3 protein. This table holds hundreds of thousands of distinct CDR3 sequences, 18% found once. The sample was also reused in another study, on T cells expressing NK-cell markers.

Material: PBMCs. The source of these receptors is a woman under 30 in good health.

CDR3 in amino acids: CASSLNARGEQFF. CDR3 nucleotide sequence: TGTGCCAGCAGCCTAAACGCGAGGGGGGAGCAGTTCTTC. The chain joins TRBV6-1 to TRBJ2-1, with D maybe TRBD1 (6 bases). V lost 6 bases and J 10 bases, leaving 16 bases between the germline ends. The CDR3 loop spans 13 amino acids. Looked up from germline, CDR1 is MNHNS and CDR2 is SASEGT.

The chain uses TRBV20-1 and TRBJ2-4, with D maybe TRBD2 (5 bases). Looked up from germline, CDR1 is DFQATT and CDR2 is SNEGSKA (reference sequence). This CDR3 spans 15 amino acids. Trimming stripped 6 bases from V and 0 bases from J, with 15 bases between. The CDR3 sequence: CSAKGASLAKNIQYF. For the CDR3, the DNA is TGCAGTGCCAAGGGAGCCTCTCTAGCCAAAAACATTCAGTACTTC.

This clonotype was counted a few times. CDR3 bases: TGCAGTGCTAGACCCGGGGAAAAACTGTTTTTT. Its translation: CSARPGEKLFF. V is TRBV20-1 and J is TRBJ1-4; no firm D call. The CDR3 spans 11 residues. With 2 bases removed from V and 8 bases from J, the gap between germline ends came to 6 bases. Germline V gives CDR1 DFQATT, CDR2 SNEGSKA (reference sequence).

The CDR3 loop reads CASSSQPGVKVLTF. For the CDR3, the DNA is TGTGCCAGCAGTTCCCAACCGGGGGTAAAAGTCCTGACTTTC. The V gene is TRBV27, the J gene TRBJ2-6; perhaps TRBD2 as D (6 bases). The CDR3 loop spans 14 amino acids. V gave up 4 bases and J gave up 13 bases, with 17 bases separating them. CDR1 is MNHEY, CDR2 SMNVEV, per germline (reference sequence). Variable domain in full (rest from reference TRBV27 and TRBJ2-6): EAQVTQNPRYLITVTGKKLTVTCSQNMNHEYMSWYRQDPGLGLRQIYYSMNVEVTDKGDVPEGYKVSRKEKRNFPLILESPSPNQTSLYFCASSSQPGVKVLTFGAGSRLTVL.

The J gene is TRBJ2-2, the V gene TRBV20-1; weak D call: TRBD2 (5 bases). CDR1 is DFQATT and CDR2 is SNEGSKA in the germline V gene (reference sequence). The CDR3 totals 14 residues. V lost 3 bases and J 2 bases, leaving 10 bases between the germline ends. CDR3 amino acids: CSASWELNTGELFF. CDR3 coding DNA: TGCAGTGCTAGTTGGGAGCTAAACACCGGGGAGCTGTTTTTT.

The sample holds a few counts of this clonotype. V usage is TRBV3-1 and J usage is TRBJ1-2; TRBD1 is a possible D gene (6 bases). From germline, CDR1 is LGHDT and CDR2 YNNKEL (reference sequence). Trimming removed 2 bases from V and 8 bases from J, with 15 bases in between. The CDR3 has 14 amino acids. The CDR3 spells CASSQLDSARGYTF. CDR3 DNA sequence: TGTGCCAGCAGCCAACTGGACAGCGCCCGCGGCTACACCTTC.

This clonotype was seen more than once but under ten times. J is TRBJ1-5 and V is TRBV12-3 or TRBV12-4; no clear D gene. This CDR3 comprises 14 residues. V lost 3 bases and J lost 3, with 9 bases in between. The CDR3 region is CASSLGHLNQPQHF. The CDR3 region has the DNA TGTGCCAGCAGTTTGGGCCACCTCAATCAGCCCCAGCATTTT.

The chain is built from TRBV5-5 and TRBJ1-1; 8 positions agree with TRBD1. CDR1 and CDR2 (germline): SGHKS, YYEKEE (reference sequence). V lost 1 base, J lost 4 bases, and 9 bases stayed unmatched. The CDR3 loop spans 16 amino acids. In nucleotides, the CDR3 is TGTGCCAGCAGCTTGAGTATAGGACAGGGAGGCACTGAAGCTTTCTTT. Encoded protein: CASSLSIGQGGTEAFF. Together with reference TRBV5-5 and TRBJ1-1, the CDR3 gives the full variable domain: DAGVTQSPTHLIKTRGQQVTLRCSPISGHKSVSWYQQVLGQGPQFIFQYYEKEERGRGNFPDRFSARQFPNYSSELNVNALLLGDSALYLCASSLSIGQGGTEAFFGQGTRLTVV.

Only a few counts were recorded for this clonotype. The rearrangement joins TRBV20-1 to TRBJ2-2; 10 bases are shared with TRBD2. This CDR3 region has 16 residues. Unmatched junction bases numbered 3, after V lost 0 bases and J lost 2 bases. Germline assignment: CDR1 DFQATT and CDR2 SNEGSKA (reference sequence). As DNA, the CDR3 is TGCAGTGCTAGAGAATGGACTAGCGGAAACACCGGGGAGCTGTTTTTT. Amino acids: CSAREWTSGNTGELFF.

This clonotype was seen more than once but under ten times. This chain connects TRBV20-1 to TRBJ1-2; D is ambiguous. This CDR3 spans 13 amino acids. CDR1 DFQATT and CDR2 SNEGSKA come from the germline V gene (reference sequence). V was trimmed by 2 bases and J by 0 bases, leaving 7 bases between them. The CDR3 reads CSARISTNYGYTF. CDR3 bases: TGCAGTGCTAGAATCTCTACTAACTATGGCTACACCTTC.

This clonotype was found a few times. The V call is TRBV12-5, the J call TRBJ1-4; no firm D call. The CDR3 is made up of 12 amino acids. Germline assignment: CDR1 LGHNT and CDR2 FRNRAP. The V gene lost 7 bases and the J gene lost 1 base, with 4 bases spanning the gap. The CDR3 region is CASAGTNEKLFF. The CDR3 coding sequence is TGTGCTAGTGCGGGAACTAATGAAAAACTGTTTTTT.

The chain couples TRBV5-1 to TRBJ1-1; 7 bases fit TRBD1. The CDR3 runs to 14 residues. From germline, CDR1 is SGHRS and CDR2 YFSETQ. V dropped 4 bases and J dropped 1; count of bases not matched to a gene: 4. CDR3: CASSQGTENTEAFF. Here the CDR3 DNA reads TGCGCCAGCAGCCAGGGGACAGAGAACACTGAAGCTTTCTTT.

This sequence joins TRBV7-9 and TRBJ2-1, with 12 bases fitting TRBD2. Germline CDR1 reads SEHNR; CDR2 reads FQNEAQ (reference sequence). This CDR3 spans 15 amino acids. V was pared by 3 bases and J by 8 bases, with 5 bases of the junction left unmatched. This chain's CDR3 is CASSFTSGRSDEQFF. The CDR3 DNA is TGTGCCAGCAGCTTTACTAGCGGGAGGAGCGATGAGCAGTTCTTC.

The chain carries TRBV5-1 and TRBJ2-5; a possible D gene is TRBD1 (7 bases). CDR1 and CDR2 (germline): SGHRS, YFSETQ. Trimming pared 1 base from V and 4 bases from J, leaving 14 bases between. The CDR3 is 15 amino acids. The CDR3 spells CASSLLLQGGETQYF. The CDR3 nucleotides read TGCGCCAGCAGCTTGCTTCTCCAGGGGGGAGAGACCCAGTACTTC.

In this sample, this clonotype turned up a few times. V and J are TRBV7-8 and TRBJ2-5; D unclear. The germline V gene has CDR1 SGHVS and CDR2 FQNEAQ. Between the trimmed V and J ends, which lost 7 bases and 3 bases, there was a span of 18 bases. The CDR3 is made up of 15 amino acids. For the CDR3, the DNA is TGTGCCAGCAAAACTTTTGGCCGAGCCGAAGAGACCCAGTACTTC. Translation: CASKTFGRAEETQYF.

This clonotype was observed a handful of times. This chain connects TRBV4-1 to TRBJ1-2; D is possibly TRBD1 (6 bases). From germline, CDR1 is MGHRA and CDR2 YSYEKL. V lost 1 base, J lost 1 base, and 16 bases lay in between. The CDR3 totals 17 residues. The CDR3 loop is CASSQVWGPIVNYGYTF. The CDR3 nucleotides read TGCGCCAGCAGCCAAGTCTGGGGGCCCATTGTTAACTATGGCTACACCTTC.

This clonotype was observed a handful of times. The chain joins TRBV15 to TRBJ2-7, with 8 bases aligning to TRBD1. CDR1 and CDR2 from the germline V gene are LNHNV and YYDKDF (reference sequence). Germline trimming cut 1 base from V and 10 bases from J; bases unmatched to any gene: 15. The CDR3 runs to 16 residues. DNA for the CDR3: TGTGCCACCAGCAGAGGGACGGACAGGGTCAGTCCACGACAGTACTTC. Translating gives CATSRGTDRVSPRQYF.

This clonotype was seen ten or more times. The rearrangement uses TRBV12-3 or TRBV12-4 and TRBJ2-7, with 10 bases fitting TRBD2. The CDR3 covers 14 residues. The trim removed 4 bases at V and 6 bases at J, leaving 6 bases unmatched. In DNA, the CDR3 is TGTGCCAGCAGTTCCCAGCGGGGGGGCTCCGAGCAGTACTTC. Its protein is CASSSQRGGSEQYF.

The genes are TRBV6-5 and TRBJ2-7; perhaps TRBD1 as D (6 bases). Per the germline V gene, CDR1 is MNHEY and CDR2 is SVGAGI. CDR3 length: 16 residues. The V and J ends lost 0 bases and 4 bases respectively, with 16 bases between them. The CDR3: CASSYSRQGLGYEQYF. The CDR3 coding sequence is TGTGCCAGCAGTTACTCGAGGCAGGGGCTGGGGTACGAGCAGTACTTC.

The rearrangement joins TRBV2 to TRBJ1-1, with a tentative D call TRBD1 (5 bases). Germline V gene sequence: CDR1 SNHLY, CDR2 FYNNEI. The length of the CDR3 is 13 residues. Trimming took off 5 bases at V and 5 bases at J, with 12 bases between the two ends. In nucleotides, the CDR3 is TGTGCCAGCAGTTACAGGAAGTGGACTGAAGCTTTCTTT. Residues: CASSYRKWTEAFF.

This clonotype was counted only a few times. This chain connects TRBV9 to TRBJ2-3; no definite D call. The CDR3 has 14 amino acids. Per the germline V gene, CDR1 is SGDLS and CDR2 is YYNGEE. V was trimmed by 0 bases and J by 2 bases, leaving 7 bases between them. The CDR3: CASSVAPYTDTQYF. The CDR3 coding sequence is TGTGCCAGCAGCGTAGCTCCTTACACAGATACGCAGTATTTT. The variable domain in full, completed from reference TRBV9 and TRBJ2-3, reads DSGVTQTPKHLITATGQRVTLRCSPRSGDLSVYWYQQSLDQGLQFLIQYYNGEERAKGNILERFSAQQFPDLHSELNLSSLELGDSALYFCASSVAPYTDTQYFGPGTRLTVL.

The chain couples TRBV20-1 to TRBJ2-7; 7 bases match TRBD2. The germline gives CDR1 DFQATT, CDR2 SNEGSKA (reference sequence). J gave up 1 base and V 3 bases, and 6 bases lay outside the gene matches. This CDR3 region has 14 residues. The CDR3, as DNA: TGCAGTGCTAGCCCCACTAGCGCTTCCTACGAGCAGTACTTC. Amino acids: CSASPTSASYEQYF.

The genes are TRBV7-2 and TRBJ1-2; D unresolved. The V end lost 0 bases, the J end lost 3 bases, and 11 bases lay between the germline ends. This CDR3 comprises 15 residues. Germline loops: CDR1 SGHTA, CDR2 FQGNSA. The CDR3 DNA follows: TGTGCCAGCAGCTTAGCGGGAACCTCGTACTATGGCTACACCTTC. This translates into CASSLAGTSYYGYTF.

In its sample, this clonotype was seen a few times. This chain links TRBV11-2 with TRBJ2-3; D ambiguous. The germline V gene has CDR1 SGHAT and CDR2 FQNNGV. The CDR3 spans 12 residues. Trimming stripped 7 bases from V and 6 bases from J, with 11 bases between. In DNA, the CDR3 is TGTGCCAGCACCTATTCAGCGGATACGCAGTATTTT. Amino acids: CASTYSADTQYF.